A single sample gave rise to the 6 T cell receptor beta chains below, sequenced in a study of blood T cell repertoires in COVID-19. Assay used: immunoSEQ multiplex PCR; TCRdb lists only in-frame clones, some missing. The top ten hold over 0.85% of the sample, which has under 40,000 clones, more than 80% seen once. The material sequenced was peripheral blood. All receptors derive from a male donor with active COVID-19.

The chain carries TRBV5-6 and TRBJ1-3; the D is unclear. V was pared by 1 base and J by 0 bases, with 14 bases between. CDR1 and CDR2 (germline): SGHDT, YYEEEE. This CDR3 has 17 residues. The CDR3 region has the DNA TGTGCCAGCAGCTTGTTCCAGAGACTATACTCTGGAAACACCATATATTTT. Protein: CASSLFQRLYSGNTIYF. Based on the CDR3 plus reference TRBV5-6 and TRBJ1-3, the full variable domain is DAGVTQSPTHLIKTRGQQVTLRCSPKSGHDTVSWYQQALGQGPQFIFQYYEEEERQRGNFPDRFSGHQFPNYSSELNVNALLLGDSALYLCASSLFQRLYSGNTIYFGEGSWLTVV.

This clone was seen a single time. This sequence joins TRBV19 and TRBJ2-6, with 8 bases lining up with TRBD1. J lost 0 bases, V lost 8 bases, and 12 bases had no gene match. The germline gives CDR1 LNHDA, CDR2 SQIVND (reference sequence). The CDR3 runs 18 residues. The CDR3 DNA sequence: TGTGCCAGTGTGGACAGGGCACAGGAGTACTCTGGGGCCAACGTCCTGACTTTC. This sequence encodes CASVDRAQEYSGANVLTF.

This clone was detected a few times. This chain links TRBV19 with TRBJ1-2, with a weak D call TRBD1 (6 bases). Germline lookup yields CDR1 LNHDA and CDR2 SQIVND (reference sequence). This CDR3 region has 14 residues. Trimming left V 7 bases short and J 6 bases short, with 18 bases between. The CDR3 sequence: CASTPLNRAHGYTF. In DNA, the CDR3 is TGTGCCAGTACCCCTCTTAACAGGGCCCATGGCTACACCTTC.

This clone occurred a few times. This chain links TRBV30 with TRBJ1-6; the D gene is possibly TRBD1 (6 bases). The V gene's germline CDR1 is GTSNPN and CDR2 SVGIG (reference sequence). The CDR3 contains 13 residues. Trimming left V 5 bases short and J 7 bases short, with 12 bases between. The CDR3 reads CAWRQGRNSPLHF. The CDR3 DNA is TGTGCCTGGCGGCAGGGGCGAAATTCACCCCTCCACTTT.

The chain employs TRBV4-2 and TRBJ1-1, with no clear D. Germline V gene lookup returns CDR1 LGHNA and CDR2 YNFKEQ. Between the trimmed V and J ends, which lost 4 bases and 1 base, there was a span of 13 bases. This CDR3 contains 15 residues. The CDR3 is CASSRGGRGNTEAFF. In DNA form, the CDR3 reads TGTGCCAGCAGCCGAGGCGGACGGGGGAACACTGAAGCTTTCTTT.

J is TRBJ1-3 and V is TRBV7-6; 9 bases map to TRBD1. CDR3 length: 19 amino acids. V was pared by 2 bases and J by 0 bases, with 11 bases of the junction left unmatched. Germline V gene lookup returns CDR1 SGHVS and CDR2 FNYEAQ. The chain's CDR3 is CASSLRWTGDPYSGNTIYF. CDR3 nucleotide sequence: TGTGCCAGCAGCTTAAGGTGGACAGGGGACCCATACTCTGGAAACACCATATATTTT.